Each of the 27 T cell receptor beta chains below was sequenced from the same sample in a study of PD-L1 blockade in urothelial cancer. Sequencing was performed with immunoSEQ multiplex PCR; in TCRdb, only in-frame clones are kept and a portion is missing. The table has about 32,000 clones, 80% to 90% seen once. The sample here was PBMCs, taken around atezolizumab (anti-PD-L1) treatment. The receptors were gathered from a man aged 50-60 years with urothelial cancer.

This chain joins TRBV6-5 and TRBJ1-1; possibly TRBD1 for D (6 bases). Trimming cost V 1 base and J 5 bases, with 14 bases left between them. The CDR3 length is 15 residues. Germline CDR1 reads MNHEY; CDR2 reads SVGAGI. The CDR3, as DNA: TGTGCCAGCAGTTACTTACAGGGCGGAAGGACTGAAGCTTTCTTT. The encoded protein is CASSYLQGGRTEAFF.

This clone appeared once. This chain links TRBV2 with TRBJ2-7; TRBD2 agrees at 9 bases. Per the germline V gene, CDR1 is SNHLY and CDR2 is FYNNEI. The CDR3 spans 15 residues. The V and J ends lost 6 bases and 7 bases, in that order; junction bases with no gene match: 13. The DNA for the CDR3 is TGTGCCAGCAGGGAGAAGGGACTAGCCGATAGGGAGCAGTACTTC. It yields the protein CASREKGLADREQYF.

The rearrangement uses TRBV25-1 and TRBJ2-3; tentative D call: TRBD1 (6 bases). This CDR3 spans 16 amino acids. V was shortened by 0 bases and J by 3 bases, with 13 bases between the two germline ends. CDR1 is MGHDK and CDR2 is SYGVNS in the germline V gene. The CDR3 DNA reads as TGTGCCAGCAGTGAATACACAGGGATGAGAACAGATACGCAGTATTTT. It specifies CASSEYTGMRTDTQYF.

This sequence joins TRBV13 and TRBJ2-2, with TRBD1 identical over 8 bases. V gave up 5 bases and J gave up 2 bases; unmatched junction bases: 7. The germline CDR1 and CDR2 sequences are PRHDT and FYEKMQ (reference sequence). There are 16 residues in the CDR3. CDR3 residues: CASSLITGGNTGELFF. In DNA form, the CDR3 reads TGTGCCAGCAGCCTCATAACAGGGGGTAACACCGGGGAGCTGTTTTTT.

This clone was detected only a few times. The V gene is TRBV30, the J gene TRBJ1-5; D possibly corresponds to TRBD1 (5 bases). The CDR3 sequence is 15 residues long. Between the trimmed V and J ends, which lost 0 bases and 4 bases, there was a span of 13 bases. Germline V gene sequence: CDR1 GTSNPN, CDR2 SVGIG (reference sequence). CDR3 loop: CAWSVIRAGNQPQHF. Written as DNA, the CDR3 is TGTGCCTGGAGTGTTATCAGGGCCGGGAATCAGCCCCAGCATTTT.

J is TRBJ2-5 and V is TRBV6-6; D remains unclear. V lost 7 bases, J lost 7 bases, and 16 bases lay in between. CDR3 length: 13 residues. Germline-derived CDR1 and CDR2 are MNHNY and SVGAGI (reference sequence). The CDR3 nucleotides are TGTGCCAGCACTCCCTCCTTGCGCGGGACCCAGTACTTC. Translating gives CASTPSLRGTQYF.

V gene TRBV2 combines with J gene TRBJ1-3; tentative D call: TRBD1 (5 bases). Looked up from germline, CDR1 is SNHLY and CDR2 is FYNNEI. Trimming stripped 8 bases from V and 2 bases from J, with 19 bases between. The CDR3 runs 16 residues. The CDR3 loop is CASGPGQGWTGNTIYF. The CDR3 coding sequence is TGTGCCAGCGGGCCTGGGCAGGGTTGGACTGGAAACACCATATATTTT.

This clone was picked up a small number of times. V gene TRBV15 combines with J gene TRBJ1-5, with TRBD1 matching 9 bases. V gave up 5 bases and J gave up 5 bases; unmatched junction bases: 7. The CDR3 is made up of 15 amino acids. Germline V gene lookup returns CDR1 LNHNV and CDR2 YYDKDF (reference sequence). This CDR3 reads CATSYTTGGHQPQHF. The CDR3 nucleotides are TGTGCCACCAGCTATACGACAGGGGGGCATCAGCCCCAGCATTTT. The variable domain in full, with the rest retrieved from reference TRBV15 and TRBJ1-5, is DAMVIQNPRYQVTQFGKPVTLSCSQTLNHNVMYWYQQKSSQAPKLLFHYYDKDFNNEADTPDNFQSRRPNTSFCFLDIRSPGLGDTAMYLCATSYTTGGHQPQHFGDGTRLSIL.

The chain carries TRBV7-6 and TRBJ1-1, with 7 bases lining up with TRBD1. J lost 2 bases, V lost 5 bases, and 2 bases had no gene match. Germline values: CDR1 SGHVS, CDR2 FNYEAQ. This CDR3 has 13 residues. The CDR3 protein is CASSRTGNTEAFF. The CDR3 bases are TGTGCCAGCAGCCGGACAGGAAACACTGAAGCTTTCTTT. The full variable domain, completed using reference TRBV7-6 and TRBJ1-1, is GAGVSQSPRYKVTKRGQDVALRCDPISGHVSLYWYRQALGQGPEFLTYFNYEAQQDKSGLPNDRFSAERPEGSISTLTIQRTEQRDSAMYRCASSRTGNTEAFFGQGTRLTVV.

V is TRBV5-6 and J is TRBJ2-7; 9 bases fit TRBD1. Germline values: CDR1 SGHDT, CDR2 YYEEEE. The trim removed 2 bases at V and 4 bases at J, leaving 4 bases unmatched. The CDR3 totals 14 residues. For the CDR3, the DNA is TGTGCCAGCAGCTTTTACGACAGGGGGTACGAGCAGTACTTC. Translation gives CASSFYDRGYEQYF.

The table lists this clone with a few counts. CDR3 in amino acids: CASSTGGSPYEQYF. CDR3 bases: TGTGCCAGTAGCACGGGGGGATCCCCCTACGAGCAGTACTTC. The chain is built from TRBV19 and TRBJ2-7; TRBD2 matches 7 bases. The J segment lost 2 bases and the V segment lost 6 bases, leaving 7 bases of the junction unmatched. The CDR3 runs 14 residues. In germline, CDR1 is LNHDA, CDR2 SQIVND (reference sequence).

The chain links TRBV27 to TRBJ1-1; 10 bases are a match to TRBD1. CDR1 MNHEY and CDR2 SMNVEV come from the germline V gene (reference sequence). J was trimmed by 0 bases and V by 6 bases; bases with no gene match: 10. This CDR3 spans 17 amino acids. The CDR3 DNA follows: TGTGCCAGCAGAAAAACCGGGACAGGGGTCTTGAACACTGAAGCTTTCTTT. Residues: CASRKTGTGVLNTEAFF.

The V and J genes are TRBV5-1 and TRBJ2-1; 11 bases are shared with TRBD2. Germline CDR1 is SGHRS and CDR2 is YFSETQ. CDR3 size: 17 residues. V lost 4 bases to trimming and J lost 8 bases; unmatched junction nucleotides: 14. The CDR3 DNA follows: TGCGCCAGCAGCGGGATACTAGCGGGAGTTCCCGACGATGAGCAGTTCTTC. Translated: CASSGILAGVPDDEQFF.

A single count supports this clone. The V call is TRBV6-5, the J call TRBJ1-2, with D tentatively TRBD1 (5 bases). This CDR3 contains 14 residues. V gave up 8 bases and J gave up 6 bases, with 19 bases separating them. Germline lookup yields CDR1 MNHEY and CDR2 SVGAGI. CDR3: CASWGQGKGNGYTF. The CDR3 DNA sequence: TGTGCCAGCTGGGGCCAAGGAAAAGGGAATGGCTACACCTTC.

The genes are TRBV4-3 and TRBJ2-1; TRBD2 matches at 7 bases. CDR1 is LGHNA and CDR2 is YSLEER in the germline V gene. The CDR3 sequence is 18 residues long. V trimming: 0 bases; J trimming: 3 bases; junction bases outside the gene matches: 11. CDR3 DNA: TGCGCCAGCAGCCAAGACCTGACGGGAGGCGGGGACTACAATGAGCAGTTCTTC. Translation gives CASSQDLTGGGDYNEQFF.

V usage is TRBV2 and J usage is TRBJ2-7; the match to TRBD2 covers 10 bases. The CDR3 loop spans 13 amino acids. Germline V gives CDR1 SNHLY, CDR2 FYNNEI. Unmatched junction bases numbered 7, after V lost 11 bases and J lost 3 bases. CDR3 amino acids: CASWTSGLYEQYF. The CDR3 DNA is TGTGCCTCTTGGACTAGCGGACTCTACGAGCAGTACTTC. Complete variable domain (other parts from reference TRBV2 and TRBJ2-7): EPEVTQTPSHQVTQMGQEVILRCVPISNHLYFYWYRQILGQKVEFLVSFYNNEISEKSEIFDDQFSVERPDGSNFTLKIRSTKLEDSAMYFCASWTSGLYEQYFGPGTRLTVT.

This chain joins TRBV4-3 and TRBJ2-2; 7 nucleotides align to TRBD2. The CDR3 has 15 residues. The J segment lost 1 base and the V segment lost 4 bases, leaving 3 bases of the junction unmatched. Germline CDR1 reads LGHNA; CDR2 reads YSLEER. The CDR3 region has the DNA TGCGCCAGCAGCCTTCTAGCGGAGAACACCGGGGAGCTGTTTTTT. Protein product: CASSLLAENTGELFF.

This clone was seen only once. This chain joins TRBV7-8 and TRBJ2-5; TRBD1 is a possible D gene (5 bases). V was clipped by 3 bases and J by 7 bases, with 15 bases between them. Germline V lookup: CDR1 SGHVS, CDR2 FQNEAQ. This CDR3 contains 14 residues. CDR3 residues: CASSLTDGARTQYF. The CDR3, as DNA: TGTGCCAGCAGCTTGACAGACGGTGCTAGGACCCAGTACTTC.

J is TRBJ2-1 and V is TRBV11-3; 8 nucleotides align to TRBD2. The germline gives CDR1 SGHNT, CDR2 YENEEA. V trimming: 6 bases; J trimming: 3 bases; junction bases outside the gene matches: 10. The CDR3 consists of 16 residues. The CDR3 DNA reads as TGTGCCAGCAGTTCGGGAGGGGCTGTTAACTACAATGAGCAGTTCTTC. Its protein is CASSSGGAVNYNEQFF.

The CDR3 here is CASSLTSGTGIYEQYF. The DNA of the CDR3 is TGTGCCAGCAGCTTAACATCCGGGACAGGGATTTACGAGCAGTACTTC. This chain connects TRBV7-3 to TRBJ2-7, with 9 nucleotides matching TRBD1. CDR3 length: 16 residues. V lost 0 bases and J lost 4; bases outside the gene matches: 7. Germline-derived CDR1 and CDR2 are SGHTA and FQGTGA.

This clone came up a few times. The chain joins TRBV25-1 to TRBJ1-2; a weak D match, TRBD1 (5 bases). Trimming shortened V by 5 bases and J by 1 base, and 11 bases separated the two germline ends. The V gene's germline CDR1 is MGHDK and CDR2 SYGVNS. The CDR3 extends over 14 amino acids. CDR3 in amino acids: CASSSLGHNYGYTF. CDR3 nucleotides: TGTGCCAGCAGTTCCCTCGGACATAACTATGGCTACACCTTC.

The CDR3 loop reads CASSSSGTGGRQPQHF. The CDR3 DNA follows: TGTGCCAGTAGTTCCTCAGGGACAGGGGGCCGACAGCCCCAGCATTTT. This sequence joins TRBV19 and TRBJ1-5, with TRBD1 identical over 12 bases. Germline V CDR1 and CDR2: LNHDA, SQIVND (reference sequence). Losses at the gene ends were 5 bases for V and 7 bases for J; bases not matched to a gene: 9. This CDR3 has 16 residues.

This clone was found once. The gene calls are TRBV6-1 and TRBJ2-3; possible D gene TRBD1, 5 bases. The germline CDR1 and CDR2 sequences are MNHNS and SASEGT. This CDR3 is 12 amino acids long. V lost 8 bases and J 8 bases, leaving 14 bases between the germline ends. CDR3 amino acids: CASEDILTTQYF. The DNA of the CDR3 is TGTGCCAGCGAGGACATCTTAACTACGCAGTATTTT.

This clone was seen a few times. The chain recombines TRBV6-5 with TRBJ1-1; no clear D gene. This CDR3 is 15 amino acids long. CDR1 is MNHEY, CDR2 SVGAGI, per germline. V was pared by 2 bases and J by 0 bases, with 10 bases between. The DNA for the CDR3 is TGTGCCAGCAGTTACCGGAGTTTCATGAACACTGAAGCTTTCTTT. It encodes CASSYRSFMNTEAFF.

The CDR3 is CASSSRGRFQPNEQFF. For the CDR3, the DNA is TGTGCCAGCAGCTCACGCGGTCGCTTTCAACCCAATGAGCAGTTCTTC. This rearrangement joins TRBV14 to TRBJ2-1; D gene ambiguous. The germline V gene encodes CDR1 SGHDN and CDR2 FVKESK. The CDR3 contains 16 residues. The germline V and J ends were trimmed by 5 bases and 6 bases, with 20 bases remaining between them. Full variable domain (missing parts from reference TRBV14 and TRBJ2-1): EAGVTQFPSHSVIEKGQTVTLRCDPISGHDNLYWYRRVMGKEIKFLLHFVKESKQDESGMPNNRFLAERTGGTYSTLKVQPAELEDSGVYFCASSSRGRFQPNEQFFGPGTRLTVL.

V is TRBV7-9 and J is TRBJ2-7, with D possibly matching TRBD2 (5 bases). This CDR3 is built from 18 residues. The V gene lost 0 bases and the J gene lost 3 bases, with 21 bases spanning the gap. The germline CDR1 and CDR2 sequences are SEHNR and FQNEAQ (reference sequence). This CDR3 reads CASSLAQTTTTLSYEQYF. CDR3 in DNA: TGTGCCAGCAGCTTAGCACAGACTACCACCACTTTAAGCTACGAGCAGTACTTC.

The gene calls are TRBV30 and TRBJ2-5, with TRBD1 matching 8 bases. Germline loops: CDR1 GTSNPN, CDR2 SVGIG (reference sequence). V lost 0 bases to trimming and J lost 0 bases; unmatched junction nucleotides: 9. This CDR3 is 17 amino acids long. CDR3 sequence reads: CAWSVRQGPPYQETQYF. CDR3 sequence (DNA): TGTGCCTGGAGTGTACGACAGGGGCCCCCATACCAAGAGACCCAGTACTTC.